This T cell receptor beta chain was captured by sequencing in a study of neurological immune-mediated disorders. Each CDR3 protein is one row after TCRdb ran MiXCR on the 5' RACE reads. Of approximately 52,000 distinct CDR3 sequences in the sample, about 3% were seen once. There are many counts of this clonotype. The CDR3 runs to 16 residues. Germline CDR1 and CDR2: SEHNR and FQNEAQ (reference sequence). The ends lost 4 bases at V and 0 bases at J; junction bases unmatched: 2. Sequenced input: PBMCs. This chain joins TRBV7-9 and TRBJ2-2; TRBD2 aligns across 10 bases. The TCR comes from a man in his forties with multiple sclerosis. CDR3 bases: TGTGCCAGCAGCTCGCTAGCGGGGGCGAACACCGGGGAGCTGTTTTTT. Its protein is CASSSLAGANTGELFF.